One sample yielded the 9 T cell receptor beta chains listed below, sequenced in a study of blood T cell repertoires in COVID-19. Here immunoSEQ multiplex PCR was the method, and the copy in TCRdb shows in-frame clones only, minus some. The data contain approximately 60,000 clones, more than 60% of them singletons. Sequenced material: peripheral blood. The receptors were sampled from a woman of 80 years or more with active or convalescent COVID-19.

The chain's CDR3 is CSARQGSRGSPLHF. The CDR3 coding sequence is TGCAGCGCAAGACAGGGTAGCAGGGGTTCACCCCTCCACTTT. The V gene is TRBV29-1, the J gene TRBJ1-6; the match to TRBD1 covers 7 bases. The ends lost 7 bases at V and 9 bases at J; junction bases unmatched: 12. The germline CDR1 and CDR2 sequences are SQVTM and ANQGSEA. CDR3 length equals 14 residues. Using reference TRBV29-1 and TRBJ1-6 for the parts outside the CDR3, the full variable domain is SAVISQKPSRDICQRGTSLTIQCQVDSQVTMMFWYRQQPGQSLTLIATANQGSEATYESGFVIDKFPISRPNLTFSTLTVSNMSPEDSSIYLCSARQGSRGSPLHFGNGTRLTVT.

The chain has TRBV10-2 and TRBJ1-1; perhaps TRBD1 as D (6 bases). The germline V gene encodes CDR1 WSHSY and CDR2 SAAADI. Trimming removed 10 bases from V and 6 bases from J, with 18 bases in between. CDR3 length: 13 amino acids. The CDR3 reads CATRLQRGPEAFF. The CDR3 DNA reads TGCGCCACCAGACTTCAGCGGGGGCCTGAAGCTTTCTTT.

The chain links TRBV7-9 to TRBJ2-3; D perhaps matches TRBD2 (5 bases). Germline V gene lookup returns CDR1 SEHNR and CDR2 FQNEAQ (reference sequence). The V end was cut by 5 bases, the J end by 3 bases, with 15 bases between. The CDR3 has 15 amino acids. CDR3 in DNA: TGTGCCAGCAGCCTCCCGGGAATCTCTACAGATACGCAGTATTTT. Its protein product is CASSLPGISTDTQYF.

Remarks on this clone: A read error may account for a junction end that differs from germline. The V and J genes are TRBV6-4 and TRBJ1-1; 7 bases fit TRBD1. CDR1 is MRHNA and CDR2 is SNTAGT in the germline V gene. This CDR3 has 13 amino acids. In DNA, the CDR3 is TGTGCCAGCAGTGTGGACAGGAACGCTGAAGCTTTCTTT. It codes for CASSVDRNAEAFF.

V gene TRBV6-6 combines with J gene TRBJ1-5; 7 nucleotides line up with TRBD1. The CDR3 loop spans 16 amino acids. Trimming took 5 bases from V and 3 from J; bases not matched to a gene: 10. The germline CDR1 and CDR2 sequences are MNHNY and SVGAGI (reference sequence). CDR3 nucleotides: TGTGCCAGCAGTACCCCGGACAGGAGATACAATCAGCCCCAGCATTTT. It translates to CASSTPDRRYNQPQHF.

The chain employs TRBV5-1 and TRBJ1-2, with D possibly TRBD1 on 5 matching bases. Trimming took off 0 bases at V and 2 bases at J, with 5 bases between the two ends. The CDR3 runs to 13 residues. The V gene's germline CDR1 is SGHRS and CDR2 YFSETQ. CDR3 DNA sequence: TGCGCCAGCAGCTTGGGACAGAACTATGGCTACACCTTC. Encoded protein: CASSLGQNYGYTF.

This sequence joins TRBV2 and TRBJ1-2; D unresolved. CDR1 is SNHLY and CDR2 is FYNNEI in the germline V gene. The CDR3 extends over 13 amino acids. Trimming left V 2 bases short and J 5 bases short, with 9 bases between. CDR3 sequence: CASSELSGYGYTF. In DNA, the CDR3 is TGTGCCAGCAGTGAACTATCGGGTTATGGCTACACCTTC.

CDR3 residues: CASSPRDRVVSFRRNTIYF. As DNA, the CDR3 is TGTGCCAGCTCACCCCGTGACAGGGTCGTTTCGTTCCGTAGAAACACCATATATTTT. The V and J genes are TRBV18 and TRBJ1-3; 7 bases line up with TRBD1. The CDR3 has 19 amino acids. Trimming at V came to 3 bases and at J to 5 bases, leaving 19 bases not matched to a gene. Per the germline V gene, CDR1 is KGHSH and CDR2 is LQKENI.

This clone has a handful of counts. V and J are TRBV5-1 and TRBJ2-5; TRBD2 aligns across 14 bases. This CDR3 region has 17 residues. V gave up 3 bases and J gave up 5 bases; unmatched junction bases: 9. Germline V gene sequence: CDR1 SGHRS, CDR2 YFSETQ. The CDR3: CASSYGTSGGLRETQYF. The CDR3 DNA follows: TGCGCCAGCAGCTATGGGACTAGCGGGGGACTAAGGGAGACCCAGTACTTC.